Each of the 14 T cell receptor beta chains below was sequenced from the same sample in a study of T cell repertoires in ileal Crohn's disease. Method: immunoSEQ multiplex PCR; TCRdb's copy keeps in-frame clones and lacks some. In the table there are a few thousand clones, 60% to 85% of which are singletons. The source material was ileal tissue. These receptors were taken from an adult with Crohn's disease.

The rearrangement uses TRBV5-1 and TRBJ2-1; possibly TRBD2 for D (6 bases). The CDR3 consists of 13 residues. Germline assignment: CDR1 SGHRS and CDR2 YFSETQ. V lost 5 bases and J lost 4, with 10 bases in between. The CDR3 spells CASSGGSYNEQFF. CDR3 nucleotide sequence: TGCGCCAGCAGTGGGGGGTCTTACAATGAGCAGTTCTTC. Looking up the rest from reference TRBV5-1 and TRBJ2-1 gives the full variable domain: KAGVTQTPRYLIKTRGQQVTLSCSPISGHRSVSWYQQTPGQGLQFLFEYFSETQRNKGNFPGRFSGRQFSNSRSEMNVSTLELGDSALYLCASSGGSYNEQFFGPGTRLTVL.

This rearrangement joins TRBV7-6 to TRBJ1-3; the D gene is possibly TRBD1 (5 bases). This CDR3 region has 17 residues. Trimming removed 5 bases at V and 4 bases at J, with 21 bases between. Germline CDR1 is SGHVS and CDR2 is FNYEAQ. The CDR3 sequence: CASSPGWGGMQGNTIYF. The DNA of the CDR3 is TGTGCCAGCAGCCCCGGGTGGGGGGGGATGCAAGGAAACACCATATATTTT.

This sequence joins TRBV5-6 and TRBJ2-1; perhaps TRBD2 as D (7 bases). The CDR3 sequence is 15 residues long. The ends were cut back, 4 bases at V and 4 bases at J, with 15 bases in the middle. CDR1 is SGHDT, CDR2 YYEEEE, per germline. The chain's CDR3 is CASSPGASGYNEQFF. In DNA, the CDR3 is TGTGCCAGCAGCCCGGGGGCTAGCGGTTACAATGAGCAGTTCTTC.

This clone was observed a handful of times. The V and J genes are TRBV29-1 and TRBJ1-2; the match to TRBD1 covers 7 bases. V lost 3 bases to trimming and J lost 2 bases; unmatched junction nucleotides: 6. The germline gives CDR1 SQVTM, CDR2 ANQGSEA. This CDR3 comprises 14 residues. The CDR3 sequence is CSVEAMGQNYGYTF. The CDR3 DNA is TGCAGCGTTGAGGCCATGGGACAGAACTATGGCTACACCTTC.

The gene calls are TRBV27 and TRBJ1-4; TRBD1 matches 10 bases. Trimming removed 5 bases from V and 14 bases from J; junction bases left unmatched: 11. The CDR3 runs 14 residues. Germline CDR1 is MNHEY and CDR2 is SMNVEV (reference sequence). The CDR3 spells CASSPRDRGHRLFF. As DNA, the CDR3 is TGTGCCAGCAGTCCCCGGGACAGGGGCCACCGGCTGTTTTTT.

The chain has TRBV6-5 and TRBJ2-7; 7 nucleotides agree with TRBD2. The germline gives CDR1 MNHEY, CDR2 SVGAGI. The junction had 6 bases not matched to a gene; V was cut back by 6 bases and J by 7 bases. The CDR3 sequence is 12 residues long. CDR3 DNA: TGTGCCAGCAGCCGTACGGGAGGTGAGCAGTACTTC. Translation: CASSRTGGEQYF.

This chain joins TRBV18 and TRBJ2-7; 13 bases are shared with TRBD2. V shed 3 bases, J shed 3 bases, and the junction held 8 bases outside the gene matches. CDR3 length: 17 amino acids. Germline V gene data show CDR1 as KGHSH and CDR2 as LQKENI. The CDR3 is CASSPTSGGTANYEQYF. CDR3 in DNA: TGTGCCAGCTCACCGACTAGCGGGGGGACTGCAAACTACGAGCAGTACTTC.

The V gene is TRBV5-1, the J gene TRBJ1-3; D may be TRBD1 (5 bases). Trimming left V 7 bases short and J 0 bases short, with 14 bases between. Germline V gives CDR1 SGHRS, CDR2 YFSETQ. CDR3 length: 15 residues. CDR3 sequence reads: CASSGGGYSGNTIYF. The CDR3 DNA reads as TGCGCCAGCTCCGGGGGAGGTTACTCTGGAAACACCATATATTTT.

The CDR3 reads CASRCAGEGETQYF. CDR3 in DNA: TGTGCCAGCAGGTGCGCGGGAGAGGGGGAGACCCAGTACTTC. This sequence joins TRBV21-1 and TRBJ2-5; the table assigns TRBD2, which was not confirmed against the DNA. TRBV21-1 is a recognized pseudogene. The CDR3 has 14 residues.

The chain combines TRBV5-1 with TRBJ2-7, with a possible D match to TRBD1 (6 bases). The germline gives CDR1 SGHRS, CDR2 YFSETQ. This CDR3 contains 12 residues. Trimming stripped 4 bases from V and 5 bases from J, with 10 bases between. The CDR3 nucleotides read TGCGCCAGCAGCCAGACAGGTCACGAGCAGTACTTC. It encodes CASSQTGHEQYF.

The chain combines TRBV10-3 with TRBJ1-2, with D hard to call. The CDR3 sequence is 14 residues long. Germline lookup yields CDR1 ENHRY and CDR2 SYGVKD. V shed 2 bases and J shed 4 bases, with 11 bases lying between them. The CDR3: CAISEDTETYGYTF. In DNA, the CDR3 is TGTGCCATCAGTGAGGACACAGAAACCTATGGCTACACCTTC.

The chain carries TRBV6-1 and TRBJ1-4; 9 bases map to TRBD1. Germline V gives CDR1 MNHNS, CDR2 SASEGT. With V trimmed by 0 bases and J by 10 bases, 9 bases remained unmatched. This CDR3 has 16 residues. The DNA for the CDR3 is TGTGCCAGCAGTGAAGCGGGGGGGACAGGGAGGGGAAAACTGTTTTTT. Amino acids: CASSEAGGTGRGKLFF.

This chain uses TRBV5-1 with TRBJ1-1; D is unclear. The CDR3 runs to 13 residues. CDR1 is SGHRS and CDR2 is YFSETQ in the germline V gene. Trimming removed 5 bases from V and 1 base from J, with 9 bases in between. The CDR3 DNA sequence: TGCGCCAGCAGGTCACAGACGAACACTGAAGCTTTCTTT. This translates into CASRSQTNTEAFF.

Of note for this clone: The sample carries other DNA sequences with the same CDR3. This chain uses TRBV18 with TRBJ2-1; D is uncertain. The CDR3 runs to 15 residues. Germline CDR1 reads KGHSH; CDR2 reads LQKENI. V gave up 1 base and J gave up 0 bases, with 7 bases separating them. CDR3 region: CASSPQRSSYNEQFF. Written as DNA, the CDR3 is TGTGCCAGCTCACCACAGCGAAGCTCCTACAATGAGCAGTTCTTC.